Listed below are T cell receptor beta chains from one sample, sequenced in a study of T cell repertoires in cytomegalovirus infection. From the reads, TCRdb called clonotypes with MiXCR, one entry per CDR3 protein. The sample records about a million distinct CDR3 sequences, 31% being singletons. What these receptors recognize is not known. The sample here was cultured CD8+ T cells from PBMCs, taken from culture after CMV antigen stimulation. These receptors were obtained from a human donor in good health (CMV status not recorded). Some clones in this sample may be carry-over from other donors' samples. Both conserved end residues are part of each CDR3. A D gene is named only where the DNA matches it firmly. Part of the rows lack a size; the others show once, few, many or a class for expanded clones.

j_call d_call cdr3_length v_call clone_size cdr3_aa cdr3_nt
TRBJ2-1 TRBD2 16 TRBV7-6 many CASSPQERGIYNEQFF TGTGCCAGCAGCCCCCAGGAGCGGGGGATTTACAATGAGCAGTTCTTC
TRBJ1-5 NA 14 TRBV19 NA CASSIGVFNPPQHF TGTGCCAGTAGTATCGGGGTCTTTAATCCGCCCCAGCATTTT
TRBJ1-2 NA 13 TRBV27 NA CASSVGPSYGYTF TGTGCCAGCAGTGTAGGTCCCAGCTATGGCTACACCTTC
TRBJ1-6 NA 14 TRBV7-3 few CASSLTSPPSPLHF TGTGCCAGCAGCTTAACGAGTCCCCCTTCACCCCTCCACTTT
TRBJ1-2 TRBD1 14 TRBV6-8 few CASSYSPGGEGYTF TGTGCCAGCAGTTACTCGCCAGGGGGCGAGGGCTACACCTTC
TRBJ1-1 TRBD1 13 TRBV11-3 NA CASGQGARTEAFF TGTGCCAGCGGGCAGGGGGCAAGGACTGAAGCTTTCTTT
TRBJ1-2 TRBD1 15 TRBV27 many CASSLGTGGFYGYTF TGTGCCAGCAGTTTGGGGACAGGGGGCTTCTATGGCTACACCTTC
TRBJ2-7 TRBD1 14 TRBV7-6 few CASSQTGGTYEQYF TGTGCCAGCAGCCAGACAGGGGGTACCTACGAGCAGTACTTC
TRBJ2-1 TRBD2 13 TRBV20-1 once CSATQRGGNEQFF TGCAGTGCTACCCAGCGGGGGGGCAATGAGCAGTTCTTC
TRBJ2-5 NA 15 TRBV27 NA CASSFQAPPEETQYF TGTGCCAGCAGTTTCCAGGCCCCTCCAGAAGAGACCCAGTACTTC
TRBJ2-4 NA 16 TRBV9 NA CASSDQQGPAKNIQYF TGTGCCAGCAGCGACCAACAGGGACCAGCCAAAAACATTCAGTACTTC
TRBJ2-1 NA 15 TRBV5-1 few CASSLGDRNYNEQFF TGCGCCAGCAGCTTGGGGGATAGGAACTACAATGAGCAGTTCTTC
TRBJ1-4 NA 13 TRBV6-6 NA CASSVGPNEKLFF TGTGCCAGCAGTGTAGGTCCTAATGAAAAACTGTTTTTT
TRBJ1-4 NA 14 TRBV6-1 NA CASSSLGGDGKLFF TGTGCCAGCAGTTCCTTAGGAGGGGATGGGAAACTGTTTTTT
TRBJ2-1 TRBD2 13 TRBV12-3/TRBV12-4 many CASSPGTRWEQFF TGTGCCAGCAGTCCCGGGACTAGATGGGAGCAGTTCTTC
TRBJ2-4 NA 17 TRBV7-9 NA CASSSNPKDTSKNIQYF TGTGCCAGCAGTTCTAATCCAAAGGACACTTCCAAAAACATTCAGTACTTC
TRBJ2-7 TRBD1 13 TRBV5-4 NA CASSPGGSGEQYF TGTGCCAGCAGTCCAGGGGGCTCTGGGGAGCAGTACTTC
TRBJ2-2 NA 16 TRBV7-9 NA CVSSLVLRGAVGELFF TGTGTCAGCAGCTTAGTTTTGCGGGGCGCAGTCGGGGAGCTGTTTTTT
TRBJ2-5 NA 14 TRBV7-6 many CASSSRGVQETQYF TGTGCCAGCAGCTCGCGGGGAGTGCAAGAGACCCAGTACTTC
TRBJ2-3 NA 15 TRBV27 NA CASTARRLWADTQYF TGTGCCAGCACCGCCCGGCGCCTCTGGGCAGATACGCAGTATTTT
TRBJ2-2 TRBD1 14 TRBV6-1 NA CASSERGQVGELFF TGTGCCAGCAGTGAAAGGGGGCAGGTCGGGGAGCTGTTTTTT
TRBJ2-5 NA 16 TRBV7-2 many CASSSQVRGGQETQYF TGTGCCAGCAGCTCTCAAGTTAGGGGGGGCCAAGAGACCCAGTACTTC
TRBJ1-5 NA 16 TRBV3-1 NA CASSQDRSNRGQPQHF TGTGCCAGCAGCCAAGATCGGTCAAATCGGGGTCAGCCCCAGCATTTT
TRBJ2-7 NA 13 TRBV7-8 NA CASSYDYAYEQYF TGTGCCAGCAGCTACGACTATGCCTACGAGCAGTACTTC
TRBJ2-1 NA 15 TRBV12-3/TRBV12-4 few CASNPTGFRDNEQFF TGTGCCAGCAACCCTACAGGGTTTCGTGACAATGAGCAGTTCTTC
TRBJ2-6 NA 17 TRBV7-6 few CASSPPGGNSGANVLTF TGTGCCAGCAGCCCCCCTGGAGGGAACTCTGGGGCCAACGTCCTGACTTTC
TRBJ1-1 TRBD1 12 TRBV29-1 NA CSVETGYTEAFF TGCAGCGTTGAGACAGGGTACACTGAAGCTTTCTTT
TRBJ2-1 TRBD2 18 TRBV4-3 few CASSPGLAGGPVYNEQFF TGCGCCAGCAGCCCGGGACTAGCGGGGGGGCCTGTATACAATGAGCAGTTCTTC
TRBJ1-6 NA 15 TRBV6-1 NA CASSEGLGANSPLHF TGTGCCAGCAGTGAAGGGTTAGGGGCTAATTCACCCCTCCACTTT
TRBJ2-1 TRBD1 15 TRBV6-1 many CASSPSRGLDNEQFF TGTGCCAGCAGCCCGTCCAGGGGGCTTGATAATGAGCAGTTCTTC
TRBJ2-2 NA 16 TRBV7-9 NA CASSSRGHQNTGELFF TGTGCCAGCAGCAGTAGAGGACACCAGAACACCGGGGAGCTGTTTTTT
TRBJ2-3 NA 16 TRBV4-1 many CASSQVAGPDTDTQYF TGCGCCAGCAGCCAAGTGGCGGGGCCAGACACAGATACGCAGTATTTT